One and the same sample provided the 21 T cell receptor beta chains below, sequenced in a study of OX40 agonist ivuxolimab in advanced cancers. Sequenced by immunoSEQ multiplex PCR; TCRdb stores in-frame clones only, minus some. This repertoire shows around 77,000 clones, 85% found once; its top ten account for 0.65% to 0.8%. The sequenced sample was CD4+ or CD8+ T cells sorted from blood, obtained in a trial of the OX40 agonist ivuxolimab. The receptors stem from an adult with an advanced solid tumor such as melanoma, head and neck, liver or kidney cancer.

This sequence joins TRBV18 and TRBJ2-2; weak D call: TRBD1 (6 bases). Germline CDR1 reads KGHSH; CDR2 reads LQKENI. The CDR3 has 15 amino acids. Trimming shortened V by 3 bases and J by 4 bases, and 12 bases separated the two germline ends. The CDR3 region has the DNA TGTGCCAGCTCACCCCGGGACACCTTCACCGGGGAGCTGTTTTTT. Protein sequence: CASSPRDTFTGELFF.

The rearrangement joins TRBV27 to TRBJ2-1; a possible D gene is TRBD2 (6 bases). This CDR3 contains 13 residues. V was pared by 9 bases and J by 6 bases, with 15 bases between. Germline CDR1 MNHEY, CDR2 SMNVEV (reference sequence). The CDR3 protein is CASADYPPNEQFF. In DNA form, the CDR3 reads TGTGCCAGTGCGGACTATCCCCCCAATGAGCAGTTCTTC.

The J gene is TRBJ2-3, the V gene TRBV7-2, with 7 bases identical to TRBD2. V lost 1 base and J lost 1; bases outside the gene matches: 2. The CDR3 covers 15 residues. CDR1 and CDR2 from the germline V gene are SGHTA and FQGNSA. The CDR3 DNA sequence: TGTGCCAGCAGCTTAGGGGCGGGGGGCACAGATACGCAGTATTTT. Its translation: CASSLGAGGTDTQYF.

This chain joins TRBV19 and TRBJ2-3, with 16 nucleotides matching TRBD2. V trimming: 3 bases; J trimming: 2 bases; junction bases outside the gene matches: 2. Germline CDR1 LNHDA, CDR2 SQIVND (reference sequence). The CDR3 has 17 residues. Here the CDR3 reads CASSMGLAGGVTDTQYF. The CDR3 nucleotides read TGTGCCAGTAGTATGGGACTAGCGGGGGGGGTCACAGATACGCAGTATTTT.

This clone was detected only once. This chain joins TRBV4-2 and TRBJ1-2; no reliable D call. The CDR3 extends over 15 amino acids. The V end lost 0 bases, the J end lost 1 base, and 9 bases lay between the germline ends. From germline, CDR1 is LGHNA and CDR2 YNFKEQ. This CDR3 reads CASSQDRGFNYGYTF. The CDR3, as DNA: TGTGCCAGCAGCCAAGATCGGGGATTTAACTATGGCTACACCTTC.

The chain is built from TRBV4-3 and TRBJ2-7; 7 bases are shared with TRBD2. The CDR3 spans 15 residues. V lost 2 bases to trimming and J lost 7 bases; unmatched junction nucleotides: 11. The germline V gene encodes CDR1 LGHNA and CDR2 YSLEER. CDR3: CASSQKLGGEGEQYF. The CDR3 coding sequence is TGCGCCAGCAGCCAAAAACTTGGAGGGGAGGGGGAGCAGTACTTC.

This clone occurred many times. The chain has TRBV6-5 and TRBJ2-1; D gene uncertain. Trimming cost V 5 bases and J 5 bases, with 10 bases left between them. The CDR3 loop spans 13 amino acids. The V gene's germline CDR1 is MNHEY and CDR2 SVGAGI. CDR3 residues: CASSRAANNEQFF. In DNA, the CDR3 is TGTGCCAGCAGTAGGGCAGCAAACAATGAGCAGTTCTTC.

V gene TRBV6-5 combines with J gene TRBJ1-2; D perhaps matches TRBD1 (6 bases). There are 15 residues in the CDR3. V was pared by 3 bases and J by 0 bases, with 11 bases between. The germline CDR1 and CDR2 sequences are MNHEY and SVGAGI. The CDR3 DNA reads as TGTGCCAGCAGTTATACGCACAGGGCTAACTATGGCTACACCTTC. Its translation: CASSYTHRANYGYTF.

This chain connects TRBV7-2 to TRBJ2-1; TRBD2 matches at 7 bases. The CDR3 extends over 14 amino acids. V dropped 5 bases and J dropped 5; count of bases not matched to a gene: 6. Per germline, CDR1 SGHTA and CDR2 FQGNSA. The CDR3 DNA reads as TGTGCCAGCAGCAAGCGGGACTTCGACAATGAGCAGTTCTTC. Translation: CASSKRDFDNEQFF.

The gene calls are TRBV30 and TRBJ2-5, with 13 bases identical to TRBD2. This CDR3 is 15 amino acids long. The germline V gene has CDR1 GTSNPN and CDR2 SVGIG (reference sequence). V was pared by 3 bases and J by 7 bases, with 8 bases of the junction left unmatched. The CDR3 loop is CAWSPGTSGARTQYF. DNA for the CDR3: TGTGCCTGGAGCCCCGGGACTAGCGGGGCGCGGACCCAGTACTTC.

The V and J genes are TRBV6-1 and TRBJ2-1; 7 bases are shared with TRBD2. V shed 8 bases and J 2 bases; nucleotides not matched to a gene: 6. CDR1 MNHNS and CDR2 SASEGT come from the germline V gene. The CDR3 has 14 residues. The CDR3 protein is CASLRGSTYNEQFF. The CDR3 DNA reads TGTGCCAGCTTGCGGGGGTCAACCTACAATGAGCAGTTCTTC.

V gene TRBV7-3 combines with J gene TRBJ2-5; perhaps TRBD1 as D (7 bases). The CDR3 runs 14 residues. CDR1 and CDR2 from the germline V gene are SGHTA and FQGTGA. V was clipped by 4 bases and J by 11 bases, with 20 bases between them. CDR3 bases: TGTGCCAGCAGCTCCCACAGGGGATCGGGGGAGCAGTACTTC. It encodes CASSSHRGSGEQYF.

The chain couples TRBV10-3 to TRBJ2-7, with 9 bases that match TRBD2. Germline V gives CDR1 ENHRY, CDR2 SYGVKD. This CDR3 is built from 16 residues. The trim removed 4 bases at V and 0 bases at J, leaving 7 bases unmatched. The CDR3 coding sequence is TGTGCCATCAGTGGGAATAGCGGGGGTTCCTCCTACGAGCAGTACTTC. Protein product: CAISGNSGGSSYEQYF.

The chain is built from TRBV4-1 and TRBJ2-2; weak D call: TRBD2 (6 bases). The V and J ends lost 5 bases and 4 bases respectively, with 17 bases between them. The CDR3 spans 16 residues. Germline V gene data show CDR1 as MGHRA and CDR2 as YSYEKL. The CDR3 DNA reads TGCGCCAGCAGCTCGGGAGCGGACCCGATCACCGGGGAGCTGTTTTTT. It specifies CASSSGADPITGELFF.

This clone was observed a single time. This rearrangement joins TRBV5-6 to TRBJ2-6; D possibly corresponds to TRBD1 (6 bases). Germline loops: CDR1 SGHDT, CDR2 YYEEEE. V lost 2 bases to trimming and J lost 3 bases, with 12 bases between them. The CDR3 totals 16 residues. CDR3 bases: TGTGCCAGCAGCTTCAGACAGGCGAGTGGGGCCAACGTCCTGACTTTC. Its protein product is CASSFRQASGANVLTF.

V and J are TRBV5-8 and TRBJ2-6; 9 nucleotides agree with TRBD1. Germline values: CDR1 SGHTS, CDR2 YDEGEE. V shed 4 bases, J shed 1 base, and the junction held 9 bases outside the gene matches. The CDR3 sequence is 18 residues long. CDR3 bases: TGTGCCAGCAGCCCCGCCGGGACAGGGAGATCTGGGGCCAACGTCCTGACTTTC. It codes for CASSPAGTGRSGANVLTF.

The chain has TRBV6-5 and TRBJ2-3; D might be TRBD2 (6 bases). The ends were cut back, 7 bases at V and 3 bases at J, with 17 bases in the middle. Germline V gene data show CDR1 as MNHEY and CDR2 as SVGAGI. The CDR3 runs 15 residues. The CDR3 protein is CASNNGRGWTDTQYF. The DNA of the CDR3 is TGTGCCAGCAATAATGGGCGGGGATGGACAGATACGCAGTATTTT.

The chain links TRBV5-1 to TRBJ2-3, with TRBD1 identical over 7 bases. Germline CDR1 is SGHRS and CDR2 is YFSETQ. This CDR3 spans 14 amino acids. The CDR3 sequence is CASRLQGFTDTQYF. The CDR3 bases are TGCGCTTCCCGCCTACAGGGGTTCACAGATACGCAGTATTTT.

CDR3 amino acids: CAWSRAITEAFF. As DNA, the CDR3 is TGTGCCTGGAGTAGGGCGATCACTGAAGCTTTCTTT. This chain connects TRBV30 to TRBJ1-1; no definite D call. V was clipped by 2 bases and J by 4 bases, with 8 bases between them. There are 12 residues in the CDR3. CDR1 GTSNPN and CDR2 SVGIG come from the germline V gene (reference sequence).

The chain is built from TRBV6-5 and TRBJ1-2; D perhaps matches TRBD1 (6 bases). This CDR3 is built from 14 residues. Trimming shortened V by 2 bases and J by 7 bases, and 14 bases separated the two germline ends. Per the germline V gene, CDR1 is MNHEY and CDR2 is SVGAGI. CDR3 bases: TGTGCCAGCAGTTACGGGGAGGGAGGGGGTGGCTACACCTTC. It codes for CASSYGEGGGGYTF.

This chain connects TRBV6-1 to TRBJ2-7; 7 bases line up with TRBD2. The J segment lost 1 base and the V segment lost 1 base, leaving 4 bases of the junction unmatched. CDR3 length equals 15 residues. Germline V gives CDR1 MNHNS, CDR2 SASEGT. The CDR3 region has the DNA TGTGCCAGCAGTGAAGTGGCTAGCGGTTCCTACGAGCAGTACTTC. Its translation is CASSEVASGSYEQYF.